This is a list of T cell receptor beta chains from one sample in a study of technical replicates of blood from a few donors. The method was immunoSEQ multiplex PCR; TCRdb's version includes in-frame clones alone and lacks a portion of them. The sample records more than 80,000 clones, roughly 96% being singletons. Sample: T cells isolated from PBMCs. These receptor sequences come from a human donor in good health. The CDR3 runs from the conserved cysteine through the conserved F or W. The order of the fields is V gene, clone size, J gene, D gene, CDR3 protein, CDR3 DNA. The D gene is left open where the match is weak. Size values are once, few and many counts, or a class for expanded clones, and some rows have none.

V: TRBV29-1; size: NA; J: TRBJ1-2; D: TRBD1; CDR3: CSVTSTGVGGYTF; DNA: TGCAGCGTTACTTCTACAGGGGTCGGTGGCTACACCTTC
V: TRBV7-6; size: NA; J: TRBJ1-3; D: TRBD1; CDR3: CASSFGQGSGNTIYF; DNA: TGTGCCAGCAGCTTTGGACAGGGGAGTGGAAACACCATATATTTT
V: TRBV4-1; size: NA; J: TRBJ1-4; D: NA; CDR3: CASSLWRNEKLFF; DNA: TGCGCCAGCAGCCTTTGGAGGAATGAAAAACTGTTTTTT
V: TRBV16; size: NA; J: TRBJ2-5; D: NA; CDR3: CASSQSGADGETQYF; DNA: TGTGCCAGCAGCCAATCGGGGGCAGACGGGGAGACCCAGTACTTC
V: TRBV5-1; size: NA; J: TRBJ1-2; D: NA; CDR3: CASRNGSYYGYTF; DNA: TGCGCCAGCAGAAACGGGAGTTACTATGGCTACACCTTC
V: TRBV4-2; size: NA; J: TRBJ2-2; D: TRBD1; CDR3: CASSQTDRGSDTGELFF; DNA: TGTGCCAGCAGCCAAACCGACAGGGGCAGCGACACCGGGGAGCTGTTTTTT
V: TRBV6-1; size: once; J: TRBJ1-4; D: NA; CDR3: CASKGGNFNEKLFF; DNA: TGTGCCAGCAAGGGCGGGAACTTTAATGAAAAACTGTTTTTT
V: TRBV6-5; size: NA; J: TRBJ2-3; D: NA; CDR3: CASRYTDTQYF; DNA: TGTGCCAGCAGGTACACAGATACGCAGTATTTT
V: TRBV4-1; size: NA; J: TRBJ1-2; D: NA; CDR3: CASSQGPLPGREKGYTF; DNA: TGCGCCAGCAGCCAAGGCCCCCTACCCGGCCGGGAGAAGGGCTACACCTTC
V: TRBV7-3; size: NA; J: TRBJ1-2; D: NA; CDR3: CASSPRASTDGYTF; DNA: TGTGCCAGCAGCCCGCGGGCCTCCACGGATGGCTACACCTTC
V: TRBV5-6; size: NA; J: TRBJ2-7; D: TRBD1; CDR3: CASRPGTGGFPYEQYF; DNA: TGTGCCAGCAGACCCGGGACAGGGGGATTCCCCTACGAGCAGTACTTC
V: TRBV11-3; size: NA; J: TRBJ1-1; D: NA; CDR3: CASSYSSNTEAFF; DNA: TGTGCCAGCAGCTATTCGTCGAACACTGAAGCTTTCTTT
V: TRBV5-1; size: NA; J: TRBJ2-7; D: NA; CDR3: CASSLYSGYEQYF; DNA: TGCGCCAGCAGCTTATATTCGGGTTACGAGCAGTACTTC
V: TRBV21-1; size: NA; J: TRBJ1-5; D: NA; CDR3: CASSKGAGFNNQPQHF; DNA: TGTGCCAGCAGCAAAGGGGCAGGGTTTAACAATCAGCCCCAGCATTTT
V: TRBV6-1; size: once; J: TRBJ2-7; D: NA; CDR3: CASSERRTVISYEQYF; DNA: TGTGCCAGCAGTGAAAGGAGGACAGTGATCTCCTACGAGCAGTACTTC
V: TRBV10-3; size: NA; J: TRBJ1-1; D: TRBD1; CDR3: CAIRTGENTEAFF; DNA: TGTGCCATCAGGACAGGGGAGAACACTGAAGCTTTCTTT
V: TRBV7-3; size: NA; J: TRBJ2-1; D: TRBD1; CDR3: CASSPQGDVSYEQFF; DNA: TGTGCCAGCAGCCCCCAGGGGGACGTTAGCTATGAGCAGTTCTTC
V: TRBV27; size: NA; J: TRBJ2-2; D: TRBD2; CDR3: CASSLTSGRSNTGELFF; DNA: TGTGCCAGCAGTTTGACTAGCGGACGGTCGAACACCGGGGAGCTGTTTTTT
V: TRBV4-2; size: NA; J: TRBJ2-1; D: TRBD2; CDR3: CASSPSSLAGGPKDYNEQFF; DNA: TGTGCCAGCAGCCCTTCTTCACTAGCGGGAGGGCCTAAGGATTACAATGAGCAGTTCTTC
V: TRBV13; size: NA; J: TRBJ2-1; D: NA; CDR3: CASSLGNINEQFF; DNA: TGTGCCAGCAGCTTAGGGAACATCAATGAGCAGTTCTTC
V: TRBV7-8; size: NA; J: TRBJ2-3; D: TRBD2; CDR3: CASSSRLAGAPGTQYF; DNA: TGTGCCAGCAGCTCAAGACTAGCGGGAGCCCCGGGAACGCAGTATTTT
V: TRBV28; size: NA; J: TRBJ1-4; D: NA; CDR3: CASRLITTNEKLFF; DNA: TGTGCCAGCAGGCTAATTACAACTAATGAAAAACTGTTTTTT
V: TRBV9; size: NA; J: TRBJ1-2; D: NA; CDR3: CASSVVDRAQGYGYTF; DNA: TGTGCCAGCAGCGTAGTGGATCGGGCCCAGGGCTATGGCTACACCTTC
V: TRBV18; size: once; J: TRBJ1-2; D: TRBD1; CDR3: CASSRTGVYGYTF; DNA: TGTGCCAGCTCCCGGACAGGGGTCTATGGCTACACCTTC
V: TRBV4-1; size: NA; J: TRBJ2-7; D: TRBD2; CDR3: CASSQQREASTEQYF; DNA: TGCGCCAGCAGCCAACAGCGGGAGGCGTCTACAGAGCAGTACTTC
V: TRBV21-1; size: NA; J: TRBJ1-6; D: NA; CDR3: CASSKPDNSPLHF; DNA: TGTGCCAGCAGCAAACCCGATAATTCACCCCTCCACTTT
V: TRBV9; size: NA; J: TRBJ2-1; D: NA; CDR3: CASSVDYYEQFF; DNA: TGTGCCAGCAGCGTAGATTATTATGAGCAGTTCTTC
V: TRBV5-1; size: NA; J: TRBJ2-2; D: TRBD2; CDR3: CASSRGLAGGSTGELFF; DNA: TGCGCCAGCAGCAGGGGACTAGCGGGAGGAAGTACCGGGGAGCTGTTTTTT
V: TRBV7-2; size: NA; J: TRBJ1-5; D: NA; CDR3: CASSLIGGEQPQHF; DNA: TGTGCCAGCAGCTTAATCGGTGGGGAGCAGCCCCAGCATTTT
V: TRBV5-4; size: NA; J: TRBJ1-2; D: TRBD1; CDR3: CASSLVGQGVHGYTF; DNA: TGTGCCAGCAGCTTGGTGGGCCAGGGGGTCCATGGCTACACCTTC
V: TRBV4-1; size: NA; J: TRBJ1-2; D: TRBD1; CDR3: CASSQAGQGIERGYTF; DNA: TGCGCCAGCAGCCAAGCGGGACAGGGGATCGAAAGAGGCTACACCTTC
V: TRBV11-2; size: NA; J: TRBJ2-7; D: TRBD1; CDR3: CASSGRQGPMIEQYF; DNA: TGTGCCAGCAGCGGCCGACAGGGCCCCATGATCGAGCAGTACTTC
V: TRBV7-9; size: NA; J: TRBJ1-2; D: NA; CDR3: CASSLRTGTLNYGYTF; DNA: TGTGCCAGCAGCTTAAGGACCGGGACATTGAACTATGGCTACACCTTC
V: TRBV28; size: once; J: TRBJ2-3; D: NA; CDR3: CAGGALDTQYF; DNA: TGTGCCGGAGGCGCGTTAGATACGCAGTATTTT
V: TRBV28; size: NA; J: TRBJ1-2; D: TRBD1; CDR3: CASSPPGTAYGYTF; DNA: TGTGCCAGCAGCCCCCCCGGGACAGCCTATGGCTACACCTTC
V: TRBV4-3; size: NA; J: TRBJ2-7; D: NA; CDR3: CASSRSGSSSYEQYF; DNA: TGCGCCAGCAGCCGATCAGGGTCAAGCTCCTACGAGCAGTACTTC
V: TRBV7-2; size: NA; J: TRBJ2-3; D: TRBD2; CDR3: CASSRSSGSPDTQYF; DNA: TGTGCCAGCAGCCGTTCTAGCGGGAGCCCAGATACGCAGTATTTT
V: TRBV4-3; size: NA; J: TRBJ1-2; D: NA; CDR3: CASSPRRGYGYTF; DNA: TGCGCCAGCAGCCCCCGACGGGGCTATGGCTACACCTTC
V: TRBV30; size: NA; J: TRBJ2-7; D: TRBD2; CDR3: CAWSELAGLNYEQYF; DNA: TGTGCCTGGAGTGAACTAGCGGGACTTAACTACGAGCAGTACTTC
V: TRBV7-2; size: NA; J: TRBJ2-6; D: NA; CDR3: CASSLWGQGVGAGANVLTF; DNA: TGTGCCAGCAGCTTATGGGGGCAGGGAGTCGGAGCTGGGGCCAACGTCCTGACTTTC
V: TRBV2; size: NA; J: TRBJ2-7; D: TRBD1; CDR3: CASWTGGDEQYF; DNA: TGTGCCAGCTGGACAGGGGGCGACGAGCAGTACTTC
V: TRBV6-5; size: NA; J: TRBJ2-2; D: NA; CDR3: CASSYGGTNTGELFF; DNA: TGTGCCAGCAGTTACGGCGGGACGAACACCGGGGAGCTGTTTTTT
V: TRBV7-3; size: NA; J: TRBJ2-3; D: TRBD2; CDR3: CASSSSLAGDLQSTDTQYF; DNA: TGTGCCAGCAGCTCCTCACTAGCGGGAGACCTTCAATCCACAGATACGCAGTATTTT
V: TRBV28; size: NA; J: TRBJ2-1; D: NA; CDR3: CASRDQGYEQFF; DNA: TGTGCCAGCAGGGATCAGGGGTACGAGCAGTTCTTC
V: TRBV6-6; size: NA; J: TRBJ1-4; D: NA; CDR3: CASTRRSAETNEKLFF; DNA: TGTGCCAGCACCCGAAGGTCGGCGGAAACTAATGAAAAACTGTTTTTT
V: TRBV9; size: NA; J: TRBJ1-1; D: NA; CDR3: CASAGANTEAFF; DNA: TGTGCCAGCGCAGGGGCGAACACTGAAGCTTTCTTT